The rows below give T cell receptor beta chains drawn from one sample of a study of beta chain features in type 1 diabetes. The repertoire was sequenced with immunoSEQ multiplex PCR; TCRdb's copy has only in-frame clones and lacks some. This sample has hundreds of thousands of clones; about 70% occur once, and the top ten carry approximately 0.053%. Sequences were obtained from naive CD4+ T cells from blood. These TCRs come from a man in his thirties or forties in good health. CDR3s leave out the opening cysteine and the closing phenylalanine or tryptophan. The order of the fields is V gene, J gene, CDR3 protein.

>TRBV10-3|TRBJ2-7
AISENPTAGEQY
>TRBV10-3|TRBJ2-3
AVTSSGTADTQY
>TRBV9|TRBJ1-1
ASSVATGTGMNTEAF
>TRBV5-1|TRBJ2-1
ASSLNGIYNEQF
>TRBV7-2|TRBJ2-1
ASSFGFFRGEQF
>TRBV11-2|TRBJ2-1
ASNTQSSYNEQF
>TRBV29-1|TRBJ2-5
SVLGKQETQY
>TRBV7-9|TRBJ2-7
ASSPIRDRGYEQY
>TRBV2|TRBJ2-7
AITLWWGHEQY
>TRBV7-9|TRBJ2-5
ASSLARAAGGETQY
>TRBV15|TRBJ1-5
ATSRAGTGQPQH
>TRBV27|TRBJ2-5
ASSLVAIRGETQY
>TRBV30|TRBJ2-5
AWSLGARGETQY
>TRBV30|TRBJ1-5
AWSYPDQPQH
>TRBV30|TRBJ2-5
AWSVQEGKTQY
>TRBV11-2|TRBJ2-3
ASSPSGSRTDTQY
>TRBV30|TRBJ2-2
AWSKVEGGELF
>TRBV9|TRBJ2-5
ASSVLAGVNQETQY
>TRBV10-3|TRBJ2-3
AISASSGGRTDTQY
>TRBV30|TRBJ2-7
AWGTTPSSYEQY
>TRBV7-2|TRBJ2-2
ASSLAGNTGELF
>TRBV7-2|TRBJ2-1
ASSLVVGIGNEQF
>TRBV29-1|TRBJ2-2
SVATGAANTGELF
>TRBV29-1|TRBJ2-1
SALQGGINEQF
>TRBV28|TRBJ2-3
ASSSESLWGTDTQY
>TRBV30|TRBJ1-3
AWSLNSMISGNTIY
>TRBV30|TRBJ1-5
AWSVAGPQH
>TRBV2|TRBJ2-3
ASSEDRAQY
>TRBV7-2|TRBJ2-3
ASSLGQGSDTQY
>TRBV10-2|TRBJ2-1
ASSEQSSYNEQF
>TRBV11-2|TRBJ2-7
ASSLEGTGTYEQY
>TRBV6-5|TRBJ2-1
ASSYSIMLAGNEQF
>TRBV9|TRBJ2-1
ASSITSGSLNEQF
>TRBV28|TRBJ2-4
ASSLADGGIQY
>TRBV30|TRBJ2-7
AWSVLDGSYEQY
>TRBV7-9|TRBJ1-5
ATTRHQPQH
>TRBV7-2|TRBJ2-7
ASSLNPARLSYEQY
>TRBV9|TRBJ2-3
ASSPRRDGDRRSTDTQY
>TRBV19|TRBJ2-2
ASKGTGGTGELF
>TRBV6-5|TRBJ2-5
ASSYFRGLAEETQY
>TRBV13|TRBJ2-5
APWRVQETQY
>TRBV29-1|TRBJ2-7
SVVTLRGNYEQY
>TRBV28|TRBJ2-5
ASSKDRGKRTQY
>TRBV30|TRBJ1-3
AWRGPGQRNTIY
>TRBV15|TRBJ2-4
ATSRGRAQGNIQY
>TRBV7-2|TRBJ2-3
ASSLDRWIRTDTQY
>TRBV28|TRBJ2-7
ASRRTGNYEQY
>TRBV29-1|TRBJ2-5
SVEDPGKETQY
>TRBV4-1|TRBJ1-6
ASSQGTLGVGAPLH
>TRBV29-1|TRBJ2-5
SVEGASETQY
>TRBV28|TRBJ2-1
ASSDRGHEQF
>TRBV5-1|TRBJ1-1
ASSLGVNTEAF
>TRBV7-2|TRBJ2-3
ASSPSMGVIRTDTQY